These 11 T cell receptor beta chains were sequenced from one sample in a study of OX40 agonist ivuxolimab in advanced cancers. This table comes from immunoSEQ multiplex PCR, and its TCRdb copy is limited to in-frame clones, with some not included. The sample shows fewer than 80,000 clones, roughly 90% of them seen only once. Sequenced material: CD4+ or CD8+ T cells sorted from blood, taken in a trial of the OX40 agonist ivuxolimab. Receptors were obtained from an adult with an advanced solid tumor such as melanoma, head and neck, liver or kidney cancer.

The chain carries TRBV5-6 and TRBJ2-6; D might be TRBD1 (6 bases). With 4 bases removed from V and 1 base from J, the gap between germline ends came to 9 bases. Germline CDR1 is SGHDT and CDR2 is YYEEEE. The CDR3 extends over 15 amino acids. CDR3 sequence: CASSITGSGANVLTF. The DNA of the CDR3 is TGTGCCAGCAGCATTACAGGGTCTGGGGCCAACGTCCTGACTTTC.

This clone was observed a few times. This chain uses TRBV28 with TRBJ1-1; D unresolved. This CDR3 has 13 amino acids. Germline V gene data show CDR1 as MDHEN and CDR2 as SYDVKM. The V gene lost 0 bases and the J gene lost 0 bases, with 2 bases spanning the gap. The CDR3 protein is CASSLWLNTEAFF. The DNA for the CDR3 is TGTGCCAGCAGTTTATGGCTGAACACTGAAGCTTTCTTT.

V gene TRBV19 combines with J gene TRBJ2-5, with D possibly matching TRBD1 (5 bases). The CDR3 spans 15 residues. Germline loops: CDR1 LNHDA, CDR2 SQIVND (reference sequence). V lost 3 bases, J lost 4 bases, and 15 bases lay in between. CDR3 DNA sequence: TGTGCCAGTAGTATGGACGAAAATGGGGCAGAGACCCAGTACTTC. Translated, it gives CASSMDENGAETQYF.

The rearrangement links TRBV29-1 to TRBJ2-5; D is uncertain. The CDR3 covers 16 residues. Germline V gene sequence: CDR1 SQVTM, CDR2 ANQGSEA. The V end lost 4 bases, the J end lost 2 bases, and 20 bases lay between the germline ends. The CDR3 nucleotides are TGCAGCGTTGGCACGGACCAACCTTTACTACAAGAGACCCAGTACTTC. As protein: CSVGTDQPLLQETQYF.

In its sample, this clone was seen once. The chain combines TRBV5-5 with TRBJ1-2; no reliable D call. Germline V gene lookup returns CDR1 SGHKS and CDR2 YYEKEE (reference sequence). This CDR3 comprises 15 residues. V was clipped by 5 bases and J by 5 bases, with 19 bases between them. The CDR3 sequence: CASRHTVTDGYGYTF. In nucleotides, the CDR3 is TGTGCCAGCAGGCACACGGTGACGGATGGGTATGGCTACACCTTC.

The chain is built from TRBV2 and TRBJ2-7, with 7 bases that match TRBD1. The CDR3 extends over 15 amino acids. Germline trimming cut 2 bases from V and 2 bases from J; bases unmatched to any gene: 6. CDR1 and CDR2 (germline): SNHLY, FYNNEI. CDR3 sequence: CASSEYRQGPYEQYF. In nucleotides, the CDR3 is TGTGCCAGCAGTGAATATCGACAGGGCCCCTACGAGCAGTACTTC.

The V call is TRBV11-3, the J call TRBJ1-1, with 8 bases lining up with TRBD1. The CDR3 has 18 residues. The germline V gene encodes CDR1 SGHNT and CDR2 YENEEA. The V and J ends lost 2 bases and 1 base, in that order; junction bases with no gene match: 12. CDR3 protein: CASSLWGTGAGENTEAFF. The CDR3 bases are TGTGCCAGCAGCTTATGGGGGACAGGAGCCGGGGAGAACACTGAAGCTTTCTTT.

This clone came up once. CDR3 in amino acids: CASSMNSVQETQYF. DNA of the CDR3: TGTGCCAGCAGCATGAACTCCGTCCAAGAGACCCAGTACTTC. The genes are TRBV9 and TRBJ2-5, with unresolved D. The CDR3 is 14 amino acids. CDR1 SGDLS and CDR2 YYNGEE come from the germline V gene. V was pared by 4 bases and J by 1 base, with 11 bases between.

The V and J genes are TRBV4-1 and TRBJ2-7; D might be TRBD1 (6 bases). Trimming took off 4 bases at V and 3 bases at J, with 16 bases between the two ends. CDR1 is MGHRA and CDR2 is YSYEKL in the germline V gene. The CDR3 is 15 residues long. CDR3 region: CASSPDRIYGYEQYF. The CDR3 DNA sequence: TGCGCCAGCAGCCCCGACAGGATTTATGGCTACGAGCAGTACTTC.

The V gene is TRBV29-1, the J gene TRBJ2-6; D is uncertain. V lost 6 bases and J lost 2, with 11 bases in between. The germline CDR1 and CDR2 sequences are SQVTM and ANQGSEA. CDR3 length: 14 amino acids. CDR3 sequence: CSVETDTGANVLTF. The CDR3 DNA is TGCAGCGTCGAGACTGATACTGGGGCCAACGTCCTGACTTTC.

This clone was counted a single time. The CDR3 coding sequence is TGTGCCAGTACCCTGGACAGGGGCCGAACTAATGAAAAACTGTTTTTT. Its translation is CASTLDRGRTNEKLFF. The chain recombines TRBV19 with TRBJ1-4, with 9 bases matching TRBD1. The CDR3 totals 16 residues. Germline V gene lookup returns CDR1 LNHDA and CDR2 SQIVND (reference sequence). Trimming at V came to 7 bases and at J to 1 base, leaving 7 bases not matched to a gene.